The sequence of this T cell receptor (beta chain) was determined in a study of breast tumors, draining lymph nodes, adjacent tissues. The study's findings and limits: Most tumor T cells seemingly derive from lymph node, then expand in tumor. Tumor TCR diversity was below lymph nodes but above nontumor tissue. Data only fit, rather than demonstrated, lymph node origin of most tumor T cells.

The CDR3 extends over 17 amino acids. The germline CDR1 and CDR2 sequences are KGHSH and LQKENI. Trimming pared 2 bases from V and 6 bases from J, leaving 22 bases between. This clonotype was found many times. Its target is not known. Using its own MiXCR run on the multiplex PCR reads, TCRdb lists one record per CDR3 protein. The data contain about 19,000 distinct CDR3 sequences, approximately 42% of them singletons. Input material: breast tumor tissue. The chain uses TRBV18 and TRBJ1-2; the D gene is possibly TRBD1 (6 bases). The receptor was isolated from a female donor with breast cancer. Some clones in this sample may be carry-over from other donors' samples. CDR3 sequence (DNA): TGTGCCAGCTCACCAGGGGGGCCAGGCGGAAGTGCTCATGGCTACACCTTC. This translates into CASSPGGPGGSAHGYTF.